The 21 T cell receptor beta chains in this list originate from one sample, sequenced in a study of identical twins. TCRdb itself ran the 5' RACE reads through MiXCR, one entry per CDR3 protein. This table has some 560,000 distinct CDR3 sequences, around a tenth appearing once. The same sample was also used in a study of yellow fever vaccine responses in identical twins.

Sequenced sample: PBMCs. These receptors were collected from a woman aged 18 to 35 in good health.

This clonotype was detected a few times. The chain joins TRBV5-1 to TRBJ2-1; 7 bases agree with TRBD1. CDR3 length equals 15 residues. Germline loops: CDR1 SGHRS, CDR2 YFSETQ. With 0 bases clipped from V and 4 bases from J, the junction kept 4 bases outside the gene matches. The CDR3 nucleotides read TGCGCCAGCAGCTTGGAAGGGGGCAAGTACAATGAGCAGTTCTTC. As protein: CASSLEGGKYNEQFF.

This clonotype showed up just once. This clone may be a read error of a much larger clone one base away. V usage is TRBV20-1 and J usage is TRBJ2-7; D call uncertain. Germline V CDR1 and CDR2: DFQATT, SNEGSKA (reference sequence). V was cut by 3 bases and J by 5 bases, with 2 bases left in between. The CDR3 loop spans 9 amino acids. CDR3 nucleotide sequence: TGCAGTGCTAGCCACGAGCAGTACTTC. Encoded protein: CSASHEQYF.

Only a few counts were recorded for this clonotype. The chain couples TRBV29-1 to TRBJ2-7; D ambiguous. V gave up 6 bases and J gave up 0 bases, with 12 bases separating them. CDR1 and CDR2 (germline): SQVTM, ANQGSEA. This CDR3 contains 13 residues. CDR3 residues: CSVCQQDSYEQYF. DNA of the CDR3: TGCAGCGTCTGCCAGCAGGACTCCTACGAGCAGTACTTC.

This clonotype occurred a few times. The V call is TRBV10-1, the J call TRBJ2-3; the D gene is possibly TRBD2 (5 bases). The CDR3 length is 12 residues. Trimming pared 5 bases from V and 6 bases from J, leaving 9 bases between. The germline gives CDR1 WNHNN, CDR2 SYGVQD (reference sequence). The CDR3 spells CASSTGEDTQYF. The CDR3 DNA is TGCGCCAGCAGTACCGGGGAGGATACGCAGTATTTT.

V gene TRBV7-2 combines with J gene TRBJ2-1, with TRBD1 matching over 8 bases. V dropped 1 base and J dropped 13; count of bases not matched to a gene: 6. CDR3 length: 13 residues. Germline lookup yields CDR1 SGHTA and CDR2 FQGNSA. In DNA form, the CDR3 reads TGTGCCAGCAGCTTAGATCCCGGACAGGGCCAGTTCTTC. This sequence encodes CASSLDPGQGQFF.

This clonotype was observed a few times. The chain employs TRBV6-5 and TRBJ2-7; D gene ambiguous. Looked up from germline, CDR1 is MNHEY and CDR2 is SVGAGI. Trimming left V 2 bases short and J 3 bases short, with 11 bases between. CDR3 length: 14 residues. The CDR3 here is CASSYGLHNYEQYF. DNA of the CDR3: TGTGCCAGCAGTTACGGGCTACACAACTACGAGCAGTACTTC.

This clonotype was found once. The J gene is TRBJ2-7, the V gene TRBV2, with TRBD1 identical over 7 bases. In germline, CDR1 is SNHLY, CDR2 FYNNEI. The CDR3 consists of 14 residues. V gave up 4 bases and J gave up 3 bases; unmatched junction bases: 6. The CDR3 spells CASSATGDRYEQYF. DNA of the CDR3: TGTGCCAGCAGTGCTACAGGGGACCGCTACGAGCAGTACTTC.

The chain links TRBV11-3 to TRBJ2-5; 10 bases map to TRBD1. The germline CDR1 and CDR2 sequences are SGHNT and YENEEA. V dropped 4 bases and J dropped 2; count of bases not matched to a gene: 4. The CDR3 has 15 amino acids. The CDR3 DNA reads as TGTGCCAGCAGCTCGGGACAGGGGCTTCAAGAGACCCAGTACTTC. Translated: CASSSGQGLQETQYF.

The chain recombines TRBV6-2 or TRBV6-3 with TRBJ2-1; the match to TRBD2 covers 7 bases. Trimming removed 6 bases from V and 3 bases from J; junction bases left unmatched: 11. This CDR3 comprises 16 residues. The germline V gene has CDR1 MNHEY and CDR2 SVGEGT. The CDR3, as DNA: TGTGCCAGCAGGCCCTATGGGGGGGTGGACTACAATGAGCAGTTCTTC. Encoded protein: CASRPYGGVDYNEQFF.

This clonotype was seen repeatedly, ten times or more. J is TRBJ2-2 and V is TRBV12-3 or TRBV12-4, with D uncertain. Trimming cost V 5 bases and J 0 bases, with 4 bases left between them. CDR3 length: 13 amino acids. Here the CDR3 DNA reads TGTGCCAGCAGTCCCCCGAACACCGGGGAGCTGTTTTTT. It yields the protein CASSPPNTGELFF.

This clonotype was seen a handful of times. V is TRBV3-1 and J is TRBJ1-1, with D unresolved. The CDR3 loop spans 12 amino acids. Looked up from germline, CDR1 is LGHDT and CDR2 is YNNKEL (reference sequence). V was shortened by 0 bases and J by 8 bases, with 7 bases between the two germline ends. In DNA form, the CDR3 reads TGTGCCAGCAGCCAAGATCCACTAGAAGCTTTCTTT. Protein sequence: CASSQDPLEAFF.

Of note for this clonotype: This clone may be a read error of a much larger clone one base away. The chain joins TRBV14 to TRBJ2-2; D is possibly TRBD1 (6 bases). Trimming removed 1 base at V and 10 bases at J, with 22 bases between. The CDR3 is 17 amino acids. Germline-derived CDR1 and CDR2 are SGHDN and FVKESK. The CDR3 region is CASSQGNRAPSAEELFF. The DNA for the CDR3 is TGTGCCAGCAGCCAAGGCAACAGGGCCCCCTCGGCCGAGGAGCTGTTTTTT.

As to this clonotype: Given a much more abundant clone one base away, this may be a read error. Since no conserved phenylalanine or tryptophan closes the CDR3, a read error is the likely cause. The chain joins TRBV20-1 to TRBJ2-7, with D perhaps matching TRBD1 (5 bases). With 6 bases removed from V and 0 bases from J, the gap between germline ends came to 15 bases. The CDR3 totals 14 residues. Germline V gene sequence: CDR1 DFQATT, CDR2 SNEGSKA (reference sequence). The CDR3 DNA sequence: TGCAGTGCCGACTCGACAGTTAGCTCCTACGAGCAGTACTCC. Amino acid sequence: CSADSTVSSYEQYS.

This clonotype occurred many times. V is TRBV20-1 and J is TRBJ1-2; D call uncertain. Per the germline V gene, CDR1 is DFQATT and CDR2 is SNEGSKA (reference sequence). This CDR3 has 12 amino acids. With 6 bases removed from V and 5 bases from J, the gap between germline ends came to 13 bases. The CDR3 nucleotides read TGCAGTGCGAAGGACGACGAGTATGGCTACACCTTC. Protein: CSAKDDEYGYTF.

The chain carries TRBV11-2 and TRBJ2-7; 9 bases match TRBD2. The V gene end was trimmed by 3 bases and the J gene end by 3 bases; junction bases not matched to a gene: 3. This CDR3 comprises 14 residues. CDR1 and CDR2 from the germline V gene are SGHAT and FQNNGV. CDR3 DNA: TGTGCCAGCAGCTTGTGGACTAGCGACTACGAGCAGTACTTC. This sequence encodes CASSLWTSDYEQYF.

This clonotype was found many times. The chain joins TRBV3-1 to TRBJ1-6; TRBD1 matches 7 bases. From germline, CDR1 is LGHDT and CDR2 YNNKEL (reference sequence). The CDR3 contains 15 residues. V shed 0 bases, J shed 5 bases, and the junction held 1 base outside the gene matches. CDR3 in amino acids: CASSQEQGNNSPLHF. CDR3 sequence (DNA): TGTGCCAGCAGCCAAGAACAGGGGAATAATTCACCCCTCCACTTT.

This clonotype was seen a few times. The gene calls are TRBV28 and TRBJ2-5; no firm D call. The germline V and J ends were trimmed by 4 bases and 5 bases, with 11 bases remaining between them. CDR1 and CDR2 (germline): MDHEN, SYDVKM. There are 13 residues in the CDR3. The CDR3 reads CASSSVYWETQYF. As DNA, the CDR3 is TGTGCCAGCAGTTCAGTTTATTGGGAGACCCAGTACTTC.

V gene TRBV5-1 combines with J gene TRBJ2-5; a possible D gene is TRBD1 (5 bases). CDR1 and CDR2 (germline): SGHRS, YFSETQ. The CDR3 covers 15 residues. V was cut by 2 bases and J by 0 bases, with 11 bases left in between. Here the CDR3 reads CASSLAPGYQETQYF. Here the CDR3 DNA reads TGCGCCAGCAGCTTAGCGCCAGGGTACCAAGAGACCCAGTACTTC.

This clonotype was counted only a few times. This sequence joins TRBV15 and TRBJ2-1; the match to TRBD2 covers 10 bases. The V gene end was trimmed by 3 bases and the J gene end by 8 bases; junction bases not matched to a gene: 13. This CDR3 comprises 17 residues. Germline V gene sequence: CDR1 LNHNV, CDR2 YYDKDF (reference sequence). For the CDR3, the DNA is TGTGCCACCAGCAGGGCCACGGGAGCGGGGGGGCCCCATGAGCAGTTCTTC. Amino acid sequence: CATSRATGAGGPHEQFF.

The rearrangement joins TRBV5-6 to TRBJ1-6; 7 bases map to TRBD1. Trimming took 5 bases from V and 7 from J; bases not matched to a gene: 9. This CDR3 contains 15 residues. From germline, CDR1 is SGHDT and CDR2 YYEEEE. The DNA of the CDR3 is TGTGCCAGCAGACGGGGGCCAGGGGGGAATTCACCCCTCCACTTT. Protein product: CASRRGPGGNSPLHF.

The sample holds many counts of this clonotype. The J gene is TRBJ2-1, the V gene TRBV12-3 or TRBV12-4; 7 bases match TRBD2. Germline trimming cut 3 bases from V and 7 bases from J; bases unmatched to any gene: 6. The CDR3 is 14 amino acids. In DNA, the CDR3 is TGTGCCAGCAGTTTCACTAGCGAAGGAAATGAGCAGTTCTTC. Translated, it gives CASSFTSEGNEQFF.